A selection of T cell receptor beta chains follows, all from one sample in a study of blood T cell repertoires in COVID-19. Assay used: immunoSEQ multiplex PCR; TCRdb lists only in-frame clones, some missing. The sample carries fewer than 200,000 clones, approximately 85% recorded once. The specimen sequenced was peripheral blood. These TCRs come from a man in his sixties who had recovered from COVID-19. CDR3s include the opening cysteine and the closing phenylalanine or tryptophan. The D gene is left open where the match is weak. For some rows the clone size is stated as once, few or many, or as a class when expanded; others skip it.

TRBV5-1,-,TRBJ2-2,-,TGCGCCAGCAGCTACGGACTACAGAACACCGGGGAGCTGTTTTTT,CASSYGLQNTGELFF
TRBV6-1,-,TRBJ1-2,TRBD1,TGTGCCAGCAGTGACCGAGACAGGGGCGGAACGGGCTATGGCTACACCTTC,CASSDRDRGGTGYGYTF
TRBV2,-,TRBJ2-1,-,TGTGCCAGCAGTTATCGACAGAGCCTCAATGAGCAGTTCTTC,CASSYRQSLNEQFF
TRBV9,-,TRBJ2-4,TRBD2,TGTGCCAGCAGCTCATCAGCGGGGGGGCCCAAAAACATTCAGTACTTC,CASSSSAGGPKNIQYF
TRBV3-1/TRBV3-2,-,TRBJ1-5,-,TGTGCCAGCAGCCAAGACTATAGCAATCAGCCCCAGCATTTT,CASSQDYSNQPQHF
TRBV6-6,-,TRBJ2-3,TRBD2,TGTGCCAGCACTTCGGGAGGAGGGTCAGATACGCAGTATTTT,CASTSGGGSDTQYF
TRBV6-5,-,TRBJ1-2,-,TGTGCCAGCAGTTCCACAGGGAATGGCTACACCTTC,CASSSTGNGYTF
TRBV3-1/TRBV3-2,-,TRBJ1-1,-,TGTGCCAGCAGCGGACACATGAACACTGAAGCTTTCTTT,CASSGHMNTEAFF
TRBV21-1,-,TRBJ2-7,-,TGTGCCAGCAAAAGGGTTGGTAGCGGGGGGATCGTGGACGAGCAGTACTTC,CASKRVGSGGIVDEQYF
TRBV19,-,TRBJ2-7,-,TGTGCCAGTAGTATAAAGGTCGGCGGCGGTCTAGGTCGGAGGCCCTACGAGCAGTACTTC,CASSIKVGGGLGRRPYEQYF
TRBV3-1/TRBV3-2,-,TRBJ2-7,TRBD1,TGTGCCAGCAGCCGCGACAGGGGCGAGCAGTACTTC,CASSRDRGEQYF
TRBV30,once,TRBJ2-7,-,TGTGCCTGGAGGGTCAGTTACGAGCAGTACTTC,CAWRVSYEQYF
TRBV9,-,TRBJ2-1,TRBD2,TGTGCCAGCAGCGTAGAACGGGGGGGCCTTGGTGAGCAGTTCTTC,CASSVERGGLGEQFF
TRBV20-1,-,TRBJ2-7,-,TGCAGTGCTAGTAATCTCTACGAGCAGTACTTC,CSASNLYEQYF